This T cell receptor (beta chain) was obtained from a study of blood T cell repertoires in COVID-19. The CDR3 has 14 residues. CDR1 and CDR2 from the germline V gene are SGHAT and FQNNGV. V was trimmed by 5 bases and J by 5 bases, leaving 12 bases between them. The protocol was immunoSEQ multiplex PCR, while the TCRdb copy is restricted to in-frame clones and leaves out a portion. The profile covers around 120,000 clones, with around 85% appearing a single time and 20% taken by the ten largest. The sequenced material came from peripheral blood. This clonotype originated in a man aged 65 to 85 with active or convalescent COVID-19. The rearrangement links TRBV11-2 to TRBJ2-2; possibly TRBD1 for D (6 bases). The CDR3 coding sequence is TGTGCCAGCAGCCATACAGGGCTGACCGGGGAGCTGTTTTTT. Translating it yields CASSHTGLTGELFF.